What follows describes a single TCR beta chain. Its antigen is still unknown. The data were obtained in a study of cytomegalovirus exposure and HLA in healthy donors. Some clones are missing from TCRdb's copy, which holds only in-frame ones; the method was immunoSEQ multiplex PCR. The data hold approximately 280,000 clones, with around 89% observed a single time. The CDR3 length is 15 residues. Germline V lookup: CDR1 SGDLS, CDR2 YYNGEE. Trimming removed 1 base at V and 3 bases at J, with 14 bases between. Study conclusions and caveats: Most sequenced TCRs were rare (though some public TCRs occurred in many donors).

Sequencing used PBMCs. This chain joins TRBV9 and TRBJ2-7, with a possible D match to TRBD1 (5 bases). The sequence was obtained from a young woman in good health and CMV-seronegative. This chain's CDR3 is CASSVSPSGNYEQYF. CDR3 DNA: TGTGCCAGCAGCGTATCCCCCTCAGGGAACTACGAGCAGTACTTC.